This is a list of T cell receptor beta chains from one sample in a study of blood T cell repertoires in COVID-19. Profiling relied on immunoSEQ multiplex PCR, and the TCRdb table lists in-frame clones only, not all of them. The table shows fewer than 250,000 clones, with around 90% occurring only once. The sequenced sample consisted of PBMCs or T cells enriched from blood (not recorded which). Receptor source: a woman aged 25 to 39 who had been exposed to COVID-19. Each CDR3 is given with its conserved first and last residue. Fields, in order: V gene, J gene, D gene, clone size, CDR3 protein, CDR3 DNA. The D gene is left open where the match is weak. Clone size is stated in some rows and not others, as once, few, many or a class when expanded.

V: TRBV24-1
J: TRBJ2-7
D: TRBD1
size: .
CDR3: CATSDTPDRGNEQYF
DNA: TGTGCCACCAGTGATACGCCGGACAGGGGAAACGAGCAGTACTTC

V: TRBV18
J: TRBJ1-1
D: .
size: .
CDR3: CASSEGTGGNTEAFF
DNA: TGTGCCAGCTCAGAAGGAACAGGTGGGAACACTGAAGCTTTCTTT

V: TRBV2
J: TRBJ2-3
D: TRBD2
size: .
CDR3: CASLSGRRADTQYF
DNA: TGTGCCAGTCTGAGCGGGAGGAGGGCAGATACGCAGTATTTT

V: TRBV4-1
J: TRBJ2-7
D: TRBD1
size: .
CDR3: CASSQVDRGLREQYF
DNA: TGCGCCAGCAGCCAAGTTGACAGGGGGCTGAGGGAGCAGTACTTC

V: TRBV19
J: TRBJ2-2
D: .
size: medium-sized
CDR3: CASRPVASGELFF
DNA: TGTGCCAGTAGGCCCGTAGCCTCCGGGGAGCTGTTTTTT

V: TRBV30
J: TRBJ2-1
D: .
size: .
CDR3: CAWSARGIPYNEQFF
DNA: TGTGCCTGGAGCGCCCGGGGGATACCCTACAATGAGCAGTTCTTC

V: TRBV10-3
J: TRBJ2-5
D: TRBD1
size: .
CDR3: CAISNDRGSGETQYF
DNA: TGTGCCATCAGTAACGACAGGGGGAGTGGAGAGACCCAGTACTTC

V: TRBV19
J: TRBJ2-2
D: TRBD2
size: once
CDR3: CASSMFGRANTGELFF
DNA: TGTGCCAGTAGTATGTTCGGGAGGGCGAACACCGGGGAGCTGTTTTTT

V: TRBV30
J: TRBJ1-3
D: .
size: .
CDR3: CAWDSNSGNTIYF
DNA: TGTGCCTGGGACAGCAACTCTGGAAACACCATATATTTT

V: TRBV28
J: TRBJ1-2
D: .
size: .
CDR3: CASSPTGLFAGYTF
DNA: TGTGCCAGCAGCCCGACAGGACTCTTTGCTGGCTACACCTTC

V: TRBV30
J: TRBJ2-3
D: TRBD2
size: .
CDR3: CAWSAGLADTQYF
DNA: TGTGCCTGGAGCGCCGGACTAGCAGATACGCAGTATTTT

V: TRBV24-1
J: TRBJ1-3
D: .
size: .
CDR3: CATSDHRDLSGNTIYF
DNA: TGTGCCACCAGTGACCACAGGGACCTCTCTGGAAACACCATATATTTT

V: TRBV19
J: TRBJ1-2
D: TRBD1
size: .
CDR3: CASSARQGRWGYTF
DNA: TGTGCCAGTAGCGCCCGACAGGGGCGATGGGGCTACACCTTC

V: TRBV7-6
J: TRBJ2-1
D: TRBD2
size: .
CDR3: CASSSPLADPYNEQFF
DNA: TGTGCCAGCAGCTCCCCGCTAGCGGATCCCTACAATGAGCAGTTCTTC

V: TRBV6-6
J: TRBJ2-5
D: TRBD2
size: .
CDR3: CASTPATSGSKTQYF
DNA: TGTGCCAGCACCCCAGCGACTAGCGGGAGTAAGACCCAGTACTTC

V: TRBV5-1
J: TRBJ2-1
D: TRBD1
size: .
CDR3: CASSQLGTGSYNEQFF
DNA: TGCGCCAGCAGCCAACTCGGGACAGGAAGCTACAATGAGCAGTTCTTC

V: TRBV30
J: TRBJ1-4
D: .
size: .
CDR3: CAWMDRVGEKLFF
DNA: TGTGCCTGGATGGACAGAGTGGGCGAAAAACTGTTTTTT

V: TRBV19
J: TRBJ1-1
D: TRBD1
size: .
CDR3: CASSMTGGESEAFF
DNA: TGTGCCAGTAGTATGACAGGGGGTGAGTCTGAAGCTTTCTTT

V: TRBV7-9
J: TRBJ2-6
D: TRBD1
size: .
CDR3: CASSPYRGLAGANVLTF
DNA: TGTGCCAGCAGCCCTTACAGGGGTTTAGCTGGGGCCAACGTCCTGACTTTC

V: TRBV5-6
J: TRBJ2-7
D: TRBD2
size: .
CDR3: CASSLGLRTSDEQYF
DNA: TGTGCCAGCAGCTTGGGGCTAAGGACTAGCGACGAGCAGTACTTC

V: TRBV28
J: TRBJ1-2
D: .
size: .
CDR3: CASSLGAHGYTF
DNA: TGTGCCAGCAGTTTAGGGGCTCATGGCTACACCTTC

V: TRBV6-5
J: TRBJ1-1
D: .
size: once
CDR3: CASSPSSGTEAFF
DNA: TGTGCCAGCAGCCCCTCCTCGGGCACTGAAGCTTTCTTT

V: TRBV15
J: TRBJ1-2
D: TRBD1
size: .
CDR3: CATSRDRGMNRGLTF
DNA: TGTGCCACCAGCAGAGATCGGGGGATGAACAGGGGGTTGACCTTC

V: TRBV13
J: TRBJ2-2
D: TRBD1
size: .
CDR3: CASSLGGQVGTGELFF
DNA: TGTGCCAGCAGCTTAGGGGGACAGGTCGGCACCGGGGAGCTGTTTTTT

V: TRBV25-1
J: TRBJ1-4
D: TRBD1
size: .
CDR3: CASSELTGVSEREKLFF
DNA: TGTGCCAGCAGTGAATTAACAGGGGTGTCGGAAAGGGAAAAACTGTTTTTT

V: TRBV18
J: TRBJ2-3
D: .
size: .
CDR3: CASSPPVPSTDTQYF
DNA: TGTGCCAGCTCACCACCCGTTCCTAGCACAGATACGCAGTATTTT

V: TRBV5-4
J: TRBJ2-5
D: TRBD2
size: .
CDR3: CASSPGLDSFPETQYF
DNA: TGTGCCAGCAGCCCCGGACTAGATTCTTTCCCAGAGACCCAGTACTTC

V: TRBV6-5
J: TRBJ2-7
D: TRBD1
size: .
CDR3: CASKLTGTGGLEQYF
DNA: TGTGCCAGCAAGCTTACCGGGACAGGGGGCCTCGAGCAGTACTTC